The next 26 T cell receptor beta chains were all read from a single sample in a study of CD8 T cells in ankylosing spondylitis. Study-wide findings and caveats: For ankylosing spondylitis blood, a TCR beta motif of seven to nine highly homologous variants appeared characteristic.

TCRdb re-derived calls from the 5' RACE reads in MiXCR, one entry per CDR3 protein. The sample has 300,000 to 400,000 distinct CDR3 sequences, about a fifth seen once; the top ten hold 15% to 20%. These receptors have no known antigen. The sample consisted of blood, either unsorted or a sorted T cell fraction (not recorded which). Every receptor here comes from a male donor with ankylosing spondylitis.

This chain joins TRBV5-1 and TRBJ1-2; TRBD1 matches 7 bases. This CDR3 region has 14 residues. The trim removed 6 bases at V and 3 bases at J, leaving 8 bases unmatched. The germline V gene encodes CDR1 SGHRS and CDR2 YFSETQ. CDR3 protein: CASNFIGGDYGYTF. DNA of the CDR3: TGCGCCAGCAACTTCATAGGGGGCGACTATGGCTACACCTTC.

The chain combines TRBV28 with TRBJ1-2, with 8 bases aligning to TRBD1. V lost 9 bases to trimming and J lost 4 bases; unmatched junction nucleotides: 4. Germline CDR1 is MDHEN and CDR2 is SYDVKM. The CDR3 is 12 residues long. The CDR3 is CASKTGAYGYTF. The DNA of the CDR3 is TGTGCCAGTAAGACAGGGGCCTATGGCTACACCTTC.

This clonotype has only a few counts. J is TRBJ1-2 and V is TRBV5-1; D not resolved. Germline assignment: CDR1 SGHRS and CDR2 YFSETQ. Trimming shortened V by 0 bases and J by 8 bases, and 14 bases separated the two germline ends. The CDR3 runs to 14 residues. The CDR3: CASSLGPRAEGYTF. The CDR3 DNA follows: TGCGCCAGCAGCTTGGGCCCTCGAGCGGAAGGCTACACCTTC.

The chain joins TRBV24-1 to TRBJ1-5; D call uncertain. V lost 4 bases and J 7 bases, leaving 10 bases between the germline ends. CDR3 length equals 13 residues. CDR1 KGHDR and CDR2 SFDVKD come from the germline V gene. The CDR3 protein is CATSENPGQPQHF. The CDR3 nucleotides are TGTGCCACCAGTGAGAATCCGGGGCAGCCCCAGCATTTT.

This clonotype was observed a few times. This chain connects TRBV10-2 to TRBJ1-1, with D unresolved. Trimming left V 2 bases short and J 1 base short, with 8 bases between. The CDR3 has 14 residues. Looked up from germline, CDR1 is WSHSY and CDR2 is SAAADI. The CDR3 here is CASSETRENTEAFF. The CDR3 bases are TGCGCCAGCAGTGAGACTCGGGAGAACACTGAAGCTTTCTTT.

This clonotype came up a few times. V gene TRBV27 combines with J gene TRBJ2-3, with D possibly being TRBD1 or TRBD2 (6 bases each). Trimming pared 3 bases from V and 3 bases from J, leaving 10 bases between. This CDR3 is built from 14 residues. Germline V gene sequence: CDR1 MNHEY, CDR2 SMNVEV (reference sequence). The CDR3 reads CASSFTGRTDTQYF. The CDR3 DNA sequence: TGTGCCAGCAGTTTTACAGGGAGGACAGATACGCAGTATTTT.

This clonotype was counted between two and nine times. The CDR3 DNA is TGTGCCAGCAGCTTAGATGGGTCTAGCGGGTTCCAAGAGACCCAGTACTTC. Translating gives CASSLDGSSGFQETQYF. The chain joins TRBV11-2 to TRBJ2-5; 8 nucleotides line up with TRBD2. The germline CDR1 and CDR2 sequences are SGHAT and FQNNGV. The V gene end was trimmed by 0 bases and the J gene end by 1 base; junction bases not matched to a gene: 7. The CDR3 covers 17 residues.

The chain couples TRBV12-3 or TRBV12-4 to TRBJ1-4, with D possibly being TRBD1 (5 bases). The V end lost 6 bases, the J end lost 8 bases, and 16 bases lay between the germline ends. The CDR3 spans 14 residues. In DNA, the CDR3 is TGTGCCAGCAGCTGGGGGACGAGAGAAGAAAAACTGTTTTTT. Residues: CASSWGTREEKLFF.

This clonotype showed up just a few times. The chain links TRBV24-1 to TRBJ2-1, with a weak D call TRBD1 (5 bases). There are 11 residues in the CDR3. Germline V gene lookup returns CDR1 KGHDR and CDR2 SFDVKD. Trimming cost V 9 bases and J 8 bases, with 10 bases left between them. The CDR3, as DNA: TGTGCCACCTCGCAGGGCTATGAGCAGTTCTTC. Its protein product is CATSQGYEQFF.

The rearrangement joins TRBV5-5 to TRBJ2-5; the match to TRBD2 covers 10 bases. Germline V gene lookup returns CDR1 SGHKS and CDR2 YYEKEE (reference sequence). CDR3 size: 15 residues. Unmatched junction bases numbered 6, after V lost 4 bases and J lost 3 bases. CDR3 in DNA: TGTGCCAGCAGCCTGTGGACTAGCGGTAAAGAGACCCAGTACTTC. Translating gives CASSLWTSGKETQYF.

The chain joins TRBV7-9 to TRBJ2-6; possibly TRBD2 for D (6 bases). CDR1 and CDR2 (germline): SEHNR, FQNEAQ (reference sequence). The CDR3 extends over 17 amino acids. V lost 5 bases and J 1 base, leaving 15 bases between the germline ends. CDR3 DNA sequence: TGTGCCAGCAGCCCCACCACGGGAGTTTCTGGGGCCAACGTCCTGACTTTC. Translation: CASSPTTGVSGANVLTF.

A few counts support this clonotype. J is TRBJ2-1 and V is TRBV12-3 or TRBV12-4, with TRBD2 identical over 9 bases. V trimming: 7 bases; J trimming: 9 bases; junction bases outside the gene matches: 16. The CDR3 spans 16 residues. The CDR3 loop reads CASTRGGLAGRFEQFF. In DNA, the CDR3 is TGTGCCAGCACGCGAGGCGGGCTAGCGGGACGTTTTGAGCAGTTCTTC.

This clonotype was observed at least ten times. The V and J genes are TRBV5-1 and TRBJ2-1; 9 positions match TRBD2. This CDR3 is 14 amino acids long. J was trimmed by 5 bases and V by 4 bases; bases with no gene match: 4. CDR1 is SGHRS, CDR2 YFSETQ, per germline. CDR3 sequence (DNA): TGCGCCAGCAGCGCCCTAGCGGGGAACAATGAGCAGTTCTTC. Amino acids: CASSALAGNNEQFF.

The chain joins TRBV25-1 to TRBJ2-1, with D uncertain. CDR3 size: 14 residues. Germline-derived CDR1 and CDR2 are MGHDK and SYGVNS. Trimming removed 7 bases from V and 7 bases from J, with 17 bases in between. CDR3 sequence: CASTPRAGQNEQFF. The CDR3 DNA reads TGTGCCAGCACCCCTAGGGCAGGTCAAAATGAGCAGTTCTTC.

The chain links TRBV11-2 to TRBJ2-2, with D tentatively TRBD1 (5 bases). Trimming cost V 5 bases and J 7 bases, with 11 bases left between them. CDR3 size: 13 residues. Germline lookup yields CDR1 SGHAT and CDR2 FQNNGV. The CDR3 region is CASSHRSGGELFF. The DNA of the CDR3 is TGTGCCAGCAGCCACAGGTCCGGCGGGGAGCTGTTTTTT.

The chain uses TRBV5-1 and TRBJ2-3, with D tentatively TRBD2 (5 bases). The germline V gene encodes CDR1 SGHRS and CDR2 YFSETQ. The CDR3 contains 15 residues. V was pared by 4 bases and J by 1 base, with 13 bases between. CDR3 sequence reads: CASSPTSGGTDTQYF. Here the CDR3 DNA reads TGCGCCAGCAGCCCCACGAGCGGAGGCACAGATACGCAGTATTTT. The full variable domain, its missing parts supplied by reference TRBV5-1 and TRBJ2-3, is KAGVTQTPRYLIKTRGQQVTLSCSPISGHRSVSWYQQTPGQGLQFLFEYFSETQRNKGNFPGRFSGRQFSNSRSEMNVSTLELGDSALYLCASSPTSGGTDTQYFGPGTRLTVL.

The V call is TRBV25-1, the J call TRBJ2-1; no firm D call. Per germline, CDR1 MGHDK and CDR2 SYGVNS. The CDR3 loop spans 11 amino acids. V lost 6 bases and J lost 6, with 6 bases in between. This CDR3 is CASRVLNEQFF. The CDR3 DNA is TGTGCCAGCAGGGTACTCAATGAGCAGTTCTTC.

The gene calls are TRBV6-1 and TRBJ2-7; 10 bases line up with TRBD2. The CDR3 is made up of 16 amino acids. Germline V gene lookup returns CDR1 MNHNS and CDR2 SASEGT. V lost 3 bases and J lost 7; bases outside the gene matches: 12. CDR3 sequence (DNA): TGTGCCAGCAGTGAGCAGAGGACTAGCGGATTGGGGGAGCAGTACTTC. The encoded protein is CASSEQRTSGLGEQYF.

This clonotype came up a few times. V and J are TRBV20-1 and TRBJ2-7, with 8 bases aligning to TRBD2. This CDR3 contains 14 residues. V gave up 0 bases and J gave up 1 base; unmatched junction bases: 2. Germline CDR1 and CDR2: DFQATT and SNEGSKA (reference sequence). The CDR3 here is CSARDGGRSYEQYF. For the CDR3, the DNA is TGCAGTGCTAGAGATGGCGGGAGGTCCTACGAGCAGTACTTC.

This clonotype was seen a handful of times. The V gene is TRBV12-3 or TRBV12-4, the J gene TRBJ2-2, with 8 bases identical to TRBD1. Losses at the gene ends were 7 bases for V and 6 bases for J; bases not matched to a gene: 10. The CDR3 runs to 15 residues. The CDR3 nucleotides are TGTGCCAGCAATATTCCGGGACAGGTCCCCGGGGAGCTGTTTTTT. Its translation is CASNIPGQVPGELFF.

In this sample, this clonotype turned up a few times. The chain employs TRBV20-1 and TRBJ2-1; D not resolved. The germline V gene has CDR1 DFQATT and CDR2 SNEGSKA (reference sequence). This CDR3 has 11 amino acids. The V end lost 3 bases, the J end lost 12 bases, and 12 bases lay between the germline ends. The CDR3 here is CSASPGNPQFF. The CDR3 DNA reads TGCAGTGCTAGCCCAGGCAATCCGCAGTTCTTC.

The chain couples TRBV12-3 or TRBV12-4 to TRBJ2-4; D possibly corresponds to TRBD2 (5 bases). This CDR3 contains 16 residues. Trimming left V 3 bases short and J 0 bases short, with 12 bases between. The DNA for the CDR3 is TGTGCCAGCAGTTTTTTCGGGGATGGAGCCAAAAACATTCAGTACTTC. Translated, it gives CASSFFGDGAKNIQYF.

This clonotype occurred many times. The chain employs TRBV11-2 and TRBJ2-2; unclear D gene. V shed 3 bases and J shed 6 bases, with 11 bases lying between them. Germline V CDR1 and CDR2: SGHAT, FQNNGV. The CDR3 loop spans 14 amino acids. In nucleotides, the CDR3 is TGTGCCAGCAGCTTTAACGAGGCCGCCGGGGAGCTGTTTTTT. Residues: CASSFNEAAGELFF.

A few counts support this clonotype. The rearrangement links TRBV7-9 to TRBJ2-3; D remains unclear. Germline V CDR1 and CDR2: SEHNR, FQNEAQ (reference sequence). CDR3 length: 14 residues. Trimming stripped 2 bases from V and 2 bases from J, with 8 bases between. CDR3 in amino acids: CASSLSYDTDTQYF. CDR3 bases: TGTGCCAGCAGCTTATCCTACGACACAGATACGCAGTATTTT.

The chain is built from TRBV19 and TRBJ2-7; D is unclear. Germline CDR1 and CDR2: LNHDA and SQIVND (reference sequence). V was clipped by 0 bases and J by 3 bases, with 9 bases between them. This CDR3 is built from 14 residues. The CDR3 DNA sequence: TGTGCCAGTAGTATAGATGCACGCTACTACGAGCAGTACTTC. It translates to CASSIDARYYEQYF.

V and J are TRBV5-1 and TRBJ2-3; a possible D gene is TRBD2 (5 bases). This CDR3 has 17 residues. Germline CDR1 is SGHRS and CDR2 is YFSETQ. Trimming pared 3 bases from V and 3 bases from J, leaving 20 bases between. CDR3 region: CASSSHRGSKWTDTQYF. The CDR3 nucleotides read TGCGCCAGCAGCTCCCACCGGGGATCCAAGTGGACAGATACGCAGTATTTT.